This TCR beta chain was identified during a study of T-cell reconstitution after alpha-beta-depleted transplantation in children (dated by TCRdb to the mid-2010s). Background for the entire study: The study quantitatively tracked T-cell immune reconstitution after TCRalphabeta/CD19-depleted allogeneic hematopoietic cell transplantation in children using TCR repertoire profiling.

What this sample's treatment or condition label stands for: allogeneic hematopoietic cell transplantation with graft depleted of TCRalphabeta T cells and CD19 B cells. The children who served as transplant recipients had been given grafts of TCRalphabeta/CD19-depleted allogeneic hematopoietic cells. V loses 5 bases at its end and J loses 3 bases; junction bases beyond the gene matches: 9. CDR1 and CDR2, looked up from the germline V gene (reference sequence), are PRHDT and FYEKMQ. The CDR3 sequence holds 15 residues, the cysteine and phenylalanine included. The read is trimmed to its CDR3 DNA, 45 bases read in frame from base 1. The library relied on PCR. TCRdb names Illumina HiSeq 2500 as the instrument used. TCR library preparation used molecular barcoding, with unique molecular identifiers applied to normalize quantification of the TCRbeta repertoire. Through fastp at Q25 and MiXCR, TCRdb rebuilt clones from the public reads, retaining in-frame beta chains. Each CDR3 protein appears once, grouped with its most common genes and DNA. Here the sample has around 240,000 distinct CDR3 sequences; roughly 8% occur a single time. Together, the top ten hold 6.3% of the sample.

Broader findings and caveats from the paper: In some patients, high TCRbeta diversity at day 60 was attributed to recipient T cells and intrathymic progenitors that had survived conditioning. The apparently early alphabetaT-cell count recovery about two months after transplant was reportedly dependent on only several hundred rapidly expanded clones derived from non-depleted graft cells. Over subsequent months, a decline in hyperexpanded clone frequencies was noted, and after one year, T-cell counts and TCRbeta diversity were mostly ascribed to newly produced T cells.

This clonotype was seen at least ten times. It lacks a known antigen. Per-base qualities were not stored, and no clone one base away is much larger. This receptor was identified in a male patient younger than 18 who had a stem cell transplant for acute lymphoblastic leukemia, so the T cells may come from the graft donor. The receptor chain draws on TRBV13 and TRBJ2-7; a stretch of 8 junction bases matches TRBD1. The specimen was PBMCs, mostly from graft donor cells, collected 180 days after TCRalphabeta/CD19-depleted stem cell transplant. CDR3 region: CASSDGDRSGYEQYF. The DNA is TGTGCCAGCAGCGACGGGGACAGGAGCGGCTACGAGCAGTACTTC.